A single sample is the source of the 26 T cell receptor beta chains below, sequenced in a study of tumor and adjacent non-tumor tissue in lung cancer (dated 2018 in TCRdb). Bulk unsorted tissue served as the source for RNA extraction, and RNA quality was assessed using a NanoDrop ND-1000 and an Agilent 2100. The library came from multiplex PCR. Sequenced on an Illumina HiSeq 2500. TCRbeta libraries were built by three rounds of nested PCR using primers (Table S4), following protocols modified from ARM-PCR. The public reads were reanalyzed by TCRdb: fastp trimming at Q25, MiXCR alignment, in-frame beta chains only. One record per CDR3 amino acid sequence lists the most common genes and DNA. This sample has 130,000 or so distinct CDR3 sequences in its table, and about 66% of those were observed once. Of the sample, more than 10% falls within the top ten clones. The sample comprised lung tumor tissue. These receptor sequences come from a man younger than 45 with non-small cell lung cancer.

On this clonotype itself: At one end, the junction sequence differs from germline, possibly due to a read error. J is TRBJ2-4 and V is TRBV11-1; TRBD1 might be the D (5 bases). CDR3 length: 14 amino acids. Germline V gives CDR1 SGHAT, CDR2 FQDESV (reference sequence). The CDR3 region has the DNA TGTGCCAGCAGCCGCAGGGCCACCAAAAATATTCAGTACTTC. Its translation is CASSRRATKNIQYF.

Regarding this clonotype: A read error is possible here, since a much larger clone lies one base away. The CDR3 DNA follows: TGTGCCGGCAGTGTAAAACAGGGGGCCTTGGACACTGAAGCTTTCTTT. Its translation: CAGSVKQGALDTEAFF. The rearrangement joins TRBV28 to TRBJ1-1; TRBD1 agrees at 9 bases. The CDR3 totals 16 residues. Germline V lookup: CDR1 MDHEN, CDR2 SYDVKM. Using reference TRBV28 and TRBJ1-1 for the parts outside the CDR3, the full variable domain is DVKVTQSSRYLVKRTGEKVFLECVQDMDHENMFWYRQDPGLGLRLIYFSYDVKMKEKGDIPEGYSVSREKKERFSLILESASTNQTSMYLCAGSVKQGALDTEAFFGQGTRLTVV.

As concerns this clonotype: This clone may be a read error of a much larger clone one base away. The chain employs TRBV12-3 or TRBV12-4 and TRBJ2-2, with D possibly TRBD2 on 7 matching bases. This CDR3 has 16 amino acids. The CDR3 is CANSSSGEGKTGELFF. Here the CDR3 DNA reads TGTGCCAACAGTTCCTCAGGGGAGGGGAAAACCGGGGAGCTGTTTTTT.

The chain links TRBV6-6 to TRBJ2-6; D not resolved. The V end was cut by 0 bases, the J end by 2 bases, with 8 bases between. The CDR3 totals 16 residues. CDR1 is MNHNY and CDR2 is SVGAGI in the germline V gene (reference sequence). CDR3 sequence reads: CASSYSATAGANVLTF. CDR3 DNA sequence: TGTGCCAGCAGTTACTCGGCAACAGCTGGGGCCAACGTCCTGACTTTC.

The chain recombines TRBV10-2 with TRBJ1-1, with 7 bases lining up with TRBD1. V dropped 5 bases and J dropped 0; count of bases not matched to a gene: 6. The CDR3 is 15 residues long. Germline V gene lookup returns CDR1 WSHSY and CDR2 SAAADI. The DNA of the CDR3 is TGCGCCAGCAGTTCAGGGGACAGTTTGAACACTGAAGCTTTCTTT. It is translated as CASSSGDSLNTEAFF.

This chain joins TRBV30 and TRBJ2-1, with 9 bases aligning to TRBD2. Germline V gene sequence: CDR1 GTSNPN, CDR2 SVGIG (reference sequence). The V and J ends lost 4 bases and 11 bases, in that order; junction bases with no gene match: 9. This CDR3 is built from 13 residues. The CDR3 nucleotides are TGTGCCTGGAATATCGCGGGAGGGAATAAGCAGTTCTTC. Translating it yields CAWNIAGGNKQFF.

This sequence joins TRBV14 and TRBJ2-3; 10 nucleotides align to TRBD2. Trimming cost V 0 bases and J 7 bases; bases outside gene matches: 7. The CDR3 is made up of 16 amino acids. Germline V lookup: CDR1 SGHDN, CDR2 FVKESK. CDR3 coding DNA: TGTGCCAGCAGCCAAGATCTAGCGGGGGCCGGCCATACGCAGTATTTT. The encoded protein is CASSQDLAGAGHTQYF.

In its sample, this clonotype was seen many times. V gene TRBV4-2 combines with J gene TRBJ2-3; 10 bases line up with TRBD2. The CDR3 is 17 residues long. Germline lookup yields CDR1 LGHNA and CDR2 YNFKEQ. J lost 2 bases, V lost 2 bases, and 7 bases had no gene match. CDR3 in amino acids: CASSQSASGGPTDTQYF. The CDR3 bases are TGTGCCAGCAGCCAAAGCGCTAGCGGGGGCCCCACAGATACGCAGTATTTT.

This clonotype was detected ten times or more. This chain connects TRBV20-1 to TRBJ2-1; D is uncertain. V lost 3 bases to trimming and J lost 12 bases, with 15 bases between them. This CDR3 comprises 12 residues. Germline CDR1 DFQATT, CDR2 SNEGSKA (reference sequence). The CDR3 DNA reads TGCAGTGCTAGGGATCCTAGTTCGGGGCAGTTCTTC. It translates to CSARDPSSGQFF.

This clonotype is a singleton in its sample. This chain uses TRBV4-1 with TRBJ2-1, with TRBD1 matching 10 bases. This CDR3 comprises 16 residues. The V gene's germline CDR1 is MGHRA and CDR2 YSYEKL. Losses at the gene ends were 4 bases for V and 7 bases for J; bases not matched to a gene: 10. The CDR3 region has the DNA TGCGCCAGCAGCCTCGGCCCGACAGGGGGCATTAATGAGCAGTTCTTC. It encodes CASSLGPTGGINEQFF.

This chain connects TRBV5-1 to TRBJ2-2, with D tentatively TRBD2 (7 bases). The CDR3 has 19 amino acids. V was pared by 6 bases and J by 4 bases, with 28 bases between. Germline values: CDR1 SGHRS, CDR2 YFSETQ. As DNA, the CDR3 is TGCGCCAGCACGTCTTCAGGACTAGTGGGGGGCTCTGGCACCGGGGAGCTGTTTTTT. This encodes CASTSSGLVGGSGTGELFF.

Note on this clonotype: This may be a read error: a much more frequent sequence differs by one nucleotide. The chain links TRBV30 to TRBJ2-6, with D possibly matching TRBD2 (6 bases). CDR1 is GTSNPN and CDR2 is SVGIG in the germline V gene (reference sequence). Trimming left V 7 bases short and J 0 bases short, with 16 bases between. The CDR3 consists of 16 residues. CDR3 coding DNA: TGTGCCTCGATGTCGCTAGCGTCCTCTGGGGCCAACGTCCTGACTTTC. It encodes CASMSLASSGANVLTF.

For this clonotype: A read error may be the cause here, since a much bigger clone is one base away. The chain links TRBV6-1 to TRBJ2-3; 7 bases are shared with TRBD2. The germline gives CDR1 MNHNS, CDR2 SASEGT. The J segment lost 9 bases and the V segment lost 5 bases, leaving 8 bases of the junction unmatched. CDR3 length equals 13 residues. The CDR3 coding sequence is TGTGCCAGCAGTCTCGAGGGGAGGGGCACGCAGTATTTT. It specifies CASSLEGRGTQYF.

For this clonotype: Given a much more abundant clone one base away, this may be a read error. The chain is built from TRBV19 and TRBJ1-1, with D tentatively TRBD1 (6 bases). This CDR3 has 14 amino acids. Germline loops: CDR1 LNHDA, CDR2 SQIVND (reference sequence). Trimming took off 10 bases at V and 1 base at J, with 16 bases between the two ends. The CDR3 loop reads CANTLGRGNTEAFF. CDR3 coding DNA: TGTGCCAATACTCTAGGCAGGGGGAACACTGAAGCTTTCTTT.

V usage is TRBV20-1 and J usage is TRBJ1-5; D might be TRBD1 (5 bases). The CDR3 spans 14 residues. The germline CDR1 and CDR2 sequences are DFQATT and SNEGSKA (reference sequence). V gave up 1 base and J gave up 8 bases, with 15 bases separating them. The CDR3 nucleotides read TGCAGTGCTAGAGCCGGGGCCAGAAGTAAGCCCCAGCATTTT. Protein: CSARAGARSKPQHF.

Worth noting for this clonotype: A much more abundant neighbour one base away suggests this may be a read error. This sequence joins TRBV12-3 or TRBV12-4 and TRBJ1-1; D is uncertain. The length of the CDR3 is 12 residues. Trimming removed 5 bases at V and 1 base at J, with 5 bases between. CDR3 amino acids: CASSPWNTEAFF. CDR3 in DNA: TGTGCCAGCAGTCCCTGGAACACTGAAGCTTTCTTT.

The chain uses TRBV5-1 and TRBJ1-2; perhaps TRBD1 as D (6 bases). The CDR3 is 12 residues long. Per the germline V gene, CDR1 is SGHRS and CDR2 is YFSETQ. The germline V and J ends were trimmed by 4 bases and 6 bases, with 10 bases remaining between them. This chain's CDR3 is CASSTSGDGYTF. The CDR3 bases are TGCGCCAGCAGCACCTCAGGGGATGGCTACACCTTC.

A remark on this clonotype: This may be a read error: a much more frequent sequence differs by one nucleotide. The chain combines TRBV20-1 with TRBJ2-1; no clear D. Trimming shortened V by 0 bases and J by 5 bases, and 14 bases separated the two germline ends. CDR1 is DFQATT, CDR2 SNEGSKA, per germline (reference sequence). This CDR3 is 15 amino acids long. Here the CDR3 DNA reads TGCAGTGCTAGAGATTTGGACCTTGACAACAATGAGCAGTTCTTC. Translation gives CSARDLDLDNNEQFF.

This sequence joins TRBV11-2 and TRBJ2-1; the D is unclear. V was trimmed by 4 bases and J by 11 bases, leaving 9 bases between them. Germline V gene lookup returns CDR1 SGHAT and CDR2 FQNNGV. The CDR3 length is 11 residues. The CDR3 DNA is TGTGCCAGCAGCTCCCGACAACAGCAGTTCTTC. Residues: CASSSRQQQFF.

Concerning this clonotype: Its ends do not fully match the called genes, so a read error is possible. The V call is TRBV11-2, the J call TRBJ2-1; D remains unclear. The CDR3 contains 15 residues. Germline V gene sequence: CDR1 SGHAT, CDR2 FQNNGV. CDR3 amino acids: CGSSAELRVNNEQFF. The DNA of the CDR3 is TGTGGCAGCAGCGCGGAACTAAGAGTGAACAATGAGCAGTTCTTC.

Remarks on this clonotype: One end of the junction varies from germline; a read error may be responsible. The genes are TRBV5-6 and TRBJ2-7; weak D call: TRBD2 (5 bases). This CDR3 has 13 amino acids. The germline V gene encodes CDR1 SGHDT and CDR2 YYEEEE. CDR3 bases: TGTGCCAGCAGCTTTTTTCGGGATTACGGGCAGTACTTC. This sequence encodes CASSFFRDYGQYF.

The rearrangement links TRBV6-5 to TRBJ1-2, with 9 bases lining up with TRBD1. The germline gives CDR1 MNHEY, CDR2 SVGAGI. The CDR3 sequence is 14 residues long. V gave up 7 bases and J gave up 4 bases; unmatched junction bases: 7. CDR3 sequence: CASTNTGGGYGYTF. Written as DNA, the CDR3 is TGTGCCAGCACTAACACAGGGGGCGGCTATGGCTACACCTTC.

On this clonotype itself: This sequence may be a read error, since a much larger clone differs from it by one base. The rearrangement joins TRBV6-6 to TRBJ1-1; D unresolved. This CDR3 region has 15 residues. CDR1 and CDR2 from the germline V gene are MNHNY and SVGAGI (reference sequence). V lost 2 bases and J 4 bases, leaving 14 bases between the germline ends. This CDR3 is CASSYRRMGITEAFF. The CDR3 DNA follows: TGTGCCAGCAGTTACCGGCGGATGGGAATCACTGAAGCTTTCTTT.

Comment on this clonotype: The junction departs from the called germline gene at one end, perhaps through a read error. V gene TRBV19 combines with J gene TRBJ1-3; D remains ambiguous. CDR1 is LNHDA, CDR2 SQIVND, per germline (reference sequence). This CDR3 comprises 14 residues. CDR3: CASSDQFSGNTIYF. CDR3 DNA sequence: TGTGCTAGTAGTGACCAGTTCTCTGGAAACACCATATATTTT.

On this clonotype itself: One end of the junction is discordant with germline, which a read error may explain. The CDR3 nucleotides are TGTGTCAGCAGCTCCCGGACAGGGGGCCAAGAGACCCAGTACTTC. Its translation: CVSSSRTGGQETQYF. The chain couples TRBV7-2 to TRBJ2-5, with TRBD1 matching 10 bases. Germline CDR1 is SGHTA and CDR2 is FQGNSA. The length of the CDR3 is 15 residues.

V gene TRBV29-1 combines with J gene TRBJ2-7, with TRBD2 matching over 7 bases. Germline CDR1 reads SQVTM; CDR2 reads ANQGSEA. The CDR3 sequence is 14 residues long. This chain's CDR3 is CSAGDPRGDYEQYF. For the CDR3, the DNA is TGCAGTGCTGGGGACCCCCGGGGGGACTACGAGCAGTACTTC.